This T cell receptor beta chain derives from a study of cytomegalovirus exposure and HLA in healthy donors. The study's findings and limits: Later on, an analysis tied 15,000 to 20,000 TCR beta sequences to HLA alleles at 0.05 false discovery rate. There were reportedly fewer N-insertions in an Asian-associated ancestry cluster than the roughly 670-donor mean, in a later analysis.

Amplification used 60 Vbeta primers and 13 Jbeta primers. Sequenced by immunoSEQ multiplex PCR; TCRdb stores in-frame clones only, minus some. The sample comprises about 210,000 clones, 87% of which are singletons, and less than 1.3% rests with the top ten. About this clone: Its antigen is not identified.

Trimming removed 0 bases from V and 2 bases from J; junction bases left unmatched: 6. Germline CDR1 SGHVS, CDR2 FQNEAQ. The length of the CDR3 is 16 residues. The clonotype originates from a boy between 2 and 10 years old in good health and CMV-seronegative. This sequence joins TRBV7-8 and TRBJ2-5; 7 nucleotides line up with TRBD2. The sample comprised PBMCs. The CDR3 DNA reads TGTGCCAGCAGCTTAGCTGGGGGGGGTTCACAAGAGACCCAGTACTTC. Its translation is CASSLAGGGSQETQYF.